A single sample gave rise to the 7 T cell receptor beta chains below, sequenced in a study of T cells and Merkel cell carcinoma outcomes. TCRdb keeps only in-frame clones here, not all; method: immunoSEQ multiplex PCR. Altogether around 4,200 clones are present, almost 95% being singletons, with the ten largest covering about 1.8%. Material for sequencing was tumor tissue from Merkel cell carcinoma. These receptors were obtained from a human donor with Merkel cell carcinoma.

The genes are TRBV10-3 and TRBJ2-5; no reliable D call. The CDR3 spans 13 residues. V was pared by 4 bases and J by 2 bases, with 8 bases between. Germline assignment: CDR1 ENHRY and CDR2 SYGVKD. The CDR3 DNA follows: TGTGCCATCAGTGTGGGCAGACAAGAGACCCAGTACTTC. Protein product: CAISVGRQETQYF.

The rearrangement uses TRBV15 and TRBJ2-5; no firm D call. The germline V gene has CDR1 LNHNV and CDR2 YYDKDF (reference sequence). The CDR3 runs to 14 residues. The V and J ends lost 0 bases and 0 bases respectively, with 5 bases between them. The CDR3 coding sequence is TGTGCCACCAGCAGAGAAAACAACCAAGAGACCCAGTACTTC. Protein: CATSRENNQETQYF.

V is TRBV10-3 and J is TRBJ1-3, with unresolved D. Looked up from germline, CDR1 is ENHRY and CDR2 is SYGVKD. The CDR3 covers 14 residues. Trimming took off 6 bases at V and 0 bases at J, with 9 bases between the two ends. The DNA for the CDR3 is TGTGCCATCAGGACACTTAGCTCTGGAAACACCATATATTTT. This codes for CAIRTLSSGNTIYF.

The chain is built from TRBV19 and TRBJ1-5; the match to TRBD1 covers 8 bases. Germline CDR1 and CDR2: LNHDA and SQIVND (reference sequence). This CDR3 region has 15 residues. The ends lost 5 bases at V and 1 base at J; junction bases unmatched: 4. CDR3 nucleotide sequence: TGTGCCAGTAGTGATACAGGGGGGAGCAATCAGCCCCAGCATTTT. It is translated as CASSDTGGSNQPQHF.

The chain is built from TRBV11-2 and TRBJ2-2; 9 bases are shared with TRBD2. The V gene end was trimmed by 3 bases and the J gene end by 4 bases; junction bases not matched to a gene: 3. The CDR3 has 15 residues. CDR1 and CDR2 (germline): SGHAT, FQNNGV. The CDR3 reads CASSFGGGGTGELFF. The CDR3 DNA sequence: TGTGCCAGCAGCTTCGGCGGGGGGGGCACCGGGGAGCTGTTTTTT. The full variable domain, rest sourced from reference TRBV11-2 and TRBJ2-2, is EAGVAQSPRYKIIEKRQSVAFWCNPISGHATLYWYQQILGQGPKLLIQFQNNGVVDDSQLPKDRFSAERLKGVDSTLKIQPAKLEDSAVYLCASSFGGGGTGELFFGEGSRLTVL.

The rearrangement joins TRBV1 to TRBJ2-7; TRBD1 is the table's D call, not checked against the DNA. TRBV1 is a pseudogene locus. CDR3 length equals 18 residues. The CDR3 spells CTSSQEIGWAIACYEQYF. The CDR3 DNA reads as TGCACCAGCAGCCAAGAGATTGGCTGGGCAATTGCTTGCTACGAGCAGTACTTC.

The rearrangement uses TRBV28 and TRBJ2-7, with 10 bases lining up with TRBD1. Germline CDR1 MDHEN, CDR2 SYDVKM. The V and J ends lost 6 bases and 2 bases, in that order; junction bases with no gene match: 7. CDR3 length: 15 amino acids. CDR3 coding DNA: TGTGCCAGCAGGCGACAGGGGGCGACTGCCTACGAGCAGTACTTC. Amino acid sequence: CASRRQGATAYEQYF.